This is a list of T cell receptor beta chains from one sample in a study of blood T cells in healthy people across ages. TCRdb processed the 5' RACE reads anew with MiXCR; each CDR3 protein has one entry. The data contain about a million distinct CDR3 sequences, roughly two fifths of them seen just once; the ten biggest clones take up around 13%. Sequencing used blood. The receptors were sampled from a man between 18 and 35 years old in good health. Each CDR3 is given with its conserved first and last residue. A D gene is named only where the DNA matches it firmly. The size entry is marked missing in some rows and otherwise reads once, few, many or a size class.

d_call | j_call | clone_size | v_call | cdr3_nt | cdr3_aa
NA | TRBJ2-7 | NA | TRBV29-1 | TGCAGCGTCGTAATCTACGAGCAGTACTTC | CSVVIYEQYF
NA | TRBJ1-1 | few | TRBV3-1 | TGTGCCAGCAGCTTCCCCACGGACACTGAAGCTTTCTTT | CASSFPTDTEAFF
NA | TRBJ2-3 | NA | TRBV6-2/TRBV6-3 | TGTGCCAGCAGGGTAGCGTCAGTCACAGATACGCAGTATTTT | CASRVASVTDTQYF
TRBD1 | TRBJ2-7 | NA | TRBV29-1 | TGCAGCGTCGATGGGAAGGGACAGGGGTTCCACGAGCAGTACTTC | CSVDGKGQGFHEQYF
NA | TRBJ2-1 | NA | TRBV15 | TGTGCCACCAGCAGAGATCGGGCGCCCGGGCCGCAGTTCTTC | CATSRDRAPGPQFF
NA | TRBJ2-7 | NA | TRBV5-1 | TGCGCCAGCAGCTTGAAGACAGACTCAAGGGAGCAGTACTTC | CASSLKTDSREQYF
TRBD1 | TRBJ2-5 | few | TRBV10-3 | TGTGCCACAGGGGGTCCAGAGACCCAGTACTTC | CATGGPETQYF
TRBD1 | TRBJ2-2 | NA | TRBV4-1 | TGCGCCAGCAGCCCGTGGACAGGTTCGAACACCGGGGAGCTGTTTTTT | CASSPWTGSNTGELFF
TRBD1 | TRBJ1-2 | few | TRBV6-2/TRBV6-3 | TGTGCCAGCGGCTCCGGGACAGCATTAAACTATGGCTACACCTTC | CASGSGTALNYGYTF
TRBD1 | TRBJ2-5 | NA | TRBV29-1 | TGCAGCGCCCAAGGGGGCCTCACCTACAATGAGCAGTACTTC | CSAQGGLTYNEQYF
NA | TRBJ1-6 | NA | TRBV13 | TGTGCCAGCAGCACCCCGACAGAAGGCGGGGATTCACCCCTCCACTTT | CASSTPTEGGDSPLHF
NA | TRBJ2-5 | NA | TRBV28 | TGTGCCAGCAGTTTCGCGCGGGACTCACGGCGAGAGACCCAGTACTTC | CASSFARDSRRETQYF
TRBD1 | TRBJ2-1 | few | TRBV12-3/TRBV12-4 | TGTGCCAGCAGTCAGGACAGGGTAAACAATGAGCAGTTCTTC | CASSQDRVNNEQFF
NA | TRBJ2-7 | NA | TRBV4-1 | TGCGCCAGCAGCAATAGACAGGAGGTCAATGAGCAGTACTTC | CASSNRQEVNEQYF
NA | TRBJ2-7 | NA | TRBV7-2 | TGTGCCAGCAGCTTAGCGTTTGGGGCCTACAATGAGCAGTACTTC | CASSLAFGAYNEQYF
NA | TRBJ1-1 | NA | TRBV20-1 | TGCAGTGCTAAACGGTTTACTGAAGCTTTCTTT | CSAKRFTEAFF
NA | TRBJ2-2 | NA | TRBV12-3/TRBV12-4 | TGTGCCAGCAGTTCTCGGGGTCACGACACCGGGGAGCTGTTTTTT | CASSSRGHDTGELFF
NA | TRBJ1-2 | NA | TRBV4-2 | TGTGCCAACAGCCAAGAGAGGGAGGGTCTCTATGGCTACACCTTC | CANSQEREGLYGYTF
TRBD2 | TRBJ2-1 | NA | TRBV7-9 | TGTGCCAGCAGCGGGACTAATGCGGGGGGGCGTGAGCAGTTCTTC | CASSGTNAGGREQFF
NA | TRBJ1-1 | few | TRBV28 | TGTGCCAGCAGGGCCGGCTGGGGCCCTAACACTGAAGCTTTCTTT | CASRAGWGPNTEAFF
TRBD2 | TRBJ2-1 | few | TRBV5-1 | TGCGCCAGCAGCTTGTTGGTCGCGGGAGATGAGCAGTTCTTC | CASSLLVAGDEQFF
NA | TRBJ1-2 | NA | TRBV3-1 | TGTGCCAGCAGCCAAGACACAGATGGCTACACCTTC | CASSQDTDGYTF
NA | TRBJ1-2 | many | TRBV5-1 | TGCGCCAGCAGCTTGGGGACGGAGTCTAACTATGGCTACACCTTC | CASSLGTESNYGYTF
TRBD1 | TRBJ2-2 | NA | TRBV29-1 | TGCAGCGTTGGCGCTAGAGGGACAGTCGCCGGGGAGCTGTTTTTT | CSVGARGTVAGELFF
TRBD1 | TRBJ2-2 | NA | TRBV28 | TGTGCCAGCAGTCCCCAGACAGGGACGAACACCGGGGAGCTGTTTTTT | CASSPQTGTNTGELFF
NA | TRBJ1-1 | few | TRBV4-2 | TGTGCCAGCAGCCAACCGGGACACAAGAACACTGAAGCTTTCTTT | CASSQPGHKNTEAFF
NA | TRBJ2-7 | NA | TRBV20-1 | TGCAGTGCTGGCCAGGGACGGAGCTACGAGCAGTACTTC | CSAGQGRSYEQYF
NA | TRBJ2-7 | NA | TRBV28 | TGTGCCAGCAGCCTCATCGAAAGTTCCTACGAGCAGTACTTC | CASSLIESSYEQYF
NA | TRBJ1-1 | NA | TRBV4-2 | TGTGCCAGCAGCCTACCCCATTCATCTTCGGTCACTGAAGCTTTCTTT | CASSLPHSSSVTEAFF
NA | TRBJ2-4 | NA | TRBV5-1 | TGCGCCAGCAGCTTGGTCCCCCAGAGGGCTTTGGAAGGGGGGGGAAAAAACATTCAGTACTTC | CASSLVPQRALEGGGKNIQYF
NA | TRBJ2-7 | NA | TRBV20-1 | TGCAGTGCTAGAGGAGCTGGGGAGCAGTACTTC | CSARGAGEQYF
NA | TRBJ2-6 | few | TRBV6-2/TRBV6-3 | TGTGCCAGCAGTTACTCCGTGAGGCAGGGGAATCCTGGGGCCAACGTCCTGACTTTC | CASSYSVRQGNPGANVLTF
NA | TRBJ1-2 | NA | TRBV6-2/TRBV6-3 | TGTGCCAGCAGTTACGGCGTCAGGGCTAGCTACACCTTC | CASSYGVRASYTF
NA | TRBJ1-2 | few | TRBV25-1 | TGTGCCAGCAGTGTGGAGAGAGGCTATGGCTACACCTTC | CASSVERGYGYTF
NA | TRBJ1-1 | NA | TRBV5-1 | TGCGCCAGCAGCCGCAGGGTCTCAGCAAGCACTGAAGCTTTCTTT | CASSRRVSASTEAFF
NA | TRBJ1-1 | NA | TRBV6-5 | TGTGCCAGCAGTTCGGGGGGACCAACCGCTTTCTTT | CASSSGGPTAFF
TRBD2 | TRBJ2-3 | NA | TRBV7-2 | TGTGCCAGCAGCCCTAGAGAATGGACTAGCGACACAGATACGCGGTATTTT | CASSPREWTSDTDTRYF
NA | TRBJ2-1 | few | TRBV20-1 | TGCAGTGCTAGGACCGGGACACAAAATGAGCAGTTCTTC | CSARTGTQNEQFF
NA | TRBJ2-2 | NA | TRBV6-5 | TGTGCCAGCAGTCGGGATTTGCAGCCGAAGACCGGGGAGCTGTTTTTT | CASSRDLQPKTGELFF
TRBD2 | TRBJ2-1 | NA | TRBV12-3/TRBV12-4 | TGTGCCAGCAGTGTGAGCGGGGGGCAGAACAATGAGCAGTTCTTC | CASSVSGGQNNEQFF
TRBD2 | TRBJ2-5 | NA | TRBV9 | TGTGCCAGCAGCTCCGCGGGGGTGCTCCAAGAGACCCAGTACTTC | CASSSAGVLQETQYF
TRBD1 | TRBJ2-2 | NA | TRBV29-1 | TGCAGCGTTCCGGGACAGGGGGCTGACACCGGGGAGCTGTTTTTT | CSVPGQGADTGELFF
NA | TRBJ2-1 | NA | TRBV7-6 | TGTGCCAGCAGCCCGGAACCCACAGCCTACAATGAGCAGTTCTTC | CASSPEPTAYNEQFF
NA | TRBJ1-1 | NA | TRBV6-5 | TGTGCCAGCAGTGGGGGGGGGACGAAAGCTTTCTTT | CASSGGGTKAFF
TRBD1 | TRBJ2-7 | once | TRBV6-2/TRBV6-3 | TGTGCCAGCAGTCCTCGGGACAGGTACTACAATGAGCAGTACTTC | CASSPRDRYYNEQYF
NA | TRBJ2-1 | NA | TRBV20-1 | TGCAGTGCTAGAGGGGGCCAGAAGGGTGGGTACAATGAGCAGTTCTTC | CSARGGQKGGYNEQFF
TRBD2 | TRBJ2-5 | NA | TRBV7-2 | TGTGCCAGCAGCCTCTTCGCGGGGGGACGGGAGACCCAGTACTTC | CASSLFAGGRETQYF
NA | TRBJ1-2 | NA | TRBV27 | TGTGCCAGCAAGGGCGGAAGAAACTATGGCTACACCTTC | CASKGGRNYGYTF
TRBD2 | TRBJ2-2 | few | TRBV12-3/TRBV12-4 | TGTGCCAGCAGTTTAGCTAGCGGGGCGCACACCGGGGAGCTGTTTTTT | CASSLASGAHTGELFF
TRBD2 | TRBJ2-1 | NA | TRBV7-2 | TGTGCCGGCAGCTTAGCAGCGGGATATTACAATGAGCAGTTCTTC | CAGSLAAGYYNEQFF
NA | TRBJ2-3 | few | TRBV25-1 | TGTGCCAGCAGTGAAATGGTAGGCTACACAGATACGCAGTATTTT | CASSEMVGYTDTQYF
NA | TRBJ2-5 | NA | TRBV6-2/TRBV6-3 | TGTGCCAGCAGAAAAGCTAGCGTGGAGACCCAGTACTTC | CASRKASVETQYF
NA | TRBJ1-4 | NA | TRBV4-1 | TGCGCCAGCAGCCAAGATCGGAGCTTATTAGGGGGGGCGACTGAAAAACTGTTTTTT | CASSQDRSLLGGATEKLFF
NA | TRBJ1-2 | NA | TRBV19 | TGTGCCAGTAGTCTACGTTTATGGGGGAATACTTGGAATGGCTACACCTTC | CASSLRLWGNTWNGYTF
NA | TRBJ1-4 | NA | TRBV2 | TGTGCCAGCAGTGCGGACGTTGAAAAACTGTTTTTT | CASSADVEKLFF
TRBD2 | TRBJ2-3 | NA | TRBV5-1 | TGCGCCAGCAGCTTGGCCGTGCTAGCGGGGCCAGATACGCAGTATTTT | CASSLAVLAGPDTQYF